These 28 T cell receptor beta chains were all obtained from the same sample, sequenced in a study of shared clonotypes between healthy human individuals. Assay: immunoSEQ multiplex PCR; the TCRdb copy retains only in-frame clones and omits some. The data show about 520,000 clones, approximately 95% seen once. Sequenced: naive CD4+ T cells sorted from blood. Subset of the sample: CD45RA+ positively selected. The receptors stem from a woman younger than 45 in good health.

The CDR3, as DNA: TGTGCCAGCAGCGCTAGACCCTACGAGCAGTACTTC. This sequence encodes CASSARPYEQYF. V usage is TRBV7-6 and J usage is TRBJ2-7; D is uncertain. This CDR3 comprises 12 residues. Trimming left V 5 bases short and J 2 bases short, with 7 bases between. Germline V gene data show CDR1 as SGHVS and CDR2 as FNYEAQ.

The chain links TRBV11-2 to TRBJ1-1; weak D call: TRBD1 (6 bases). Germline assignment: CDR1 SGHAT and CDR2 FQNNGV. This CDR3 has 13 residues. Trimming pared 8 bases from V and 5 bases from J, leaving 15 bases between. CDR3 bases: TGTGCCAGCCGCATCGGGGGGGCTACTGAAGCTTTCTTT. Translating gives CASRIGGATEAFF.

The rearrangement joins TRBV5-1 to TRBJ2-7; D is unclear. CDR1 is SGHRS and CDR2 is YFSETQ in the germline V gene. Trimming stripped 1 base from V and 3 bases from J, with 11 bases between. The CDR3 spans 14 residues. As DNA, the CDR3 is TGCGCCAGCAGCTTGTGGTCCGAAGGCTACGAGCAGTACTTC. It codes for CASSLWSEGYEQYF.

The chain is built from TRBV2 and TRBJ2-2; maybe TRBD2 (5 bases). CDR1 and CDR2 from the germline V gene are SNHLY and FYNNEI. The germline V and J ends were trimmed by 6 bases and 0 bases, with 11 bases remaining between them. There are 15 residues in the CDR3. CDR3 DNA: TGTGCCAGCAGGGGAACTAGTACGAACACCGGGGAGCTGTTTTTT. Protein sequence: CASRGTSTNTGELFF.

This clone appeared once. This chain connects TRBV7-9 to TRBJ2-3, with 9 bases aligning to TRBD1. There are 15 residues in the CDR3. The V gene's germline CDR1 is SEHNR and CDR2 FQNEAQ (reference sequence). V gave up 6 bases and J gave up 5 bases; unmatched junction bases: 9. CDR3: CASRSGTGFIDTQYF. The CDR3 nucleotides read TGTGCCAGCAGATCCGGGACAGGGTTTATAGATACGCAGTATTTT.

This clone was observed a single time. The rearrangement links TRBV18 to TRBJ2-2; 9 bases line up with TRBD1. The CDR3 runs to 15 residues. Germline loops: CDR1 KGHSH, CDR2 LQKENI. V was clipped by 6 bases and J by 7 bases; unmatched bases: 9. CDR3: CASSDQRTGDGELFF. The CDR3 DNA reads TGTGCCAGCTCCGATCAGCGGACAGGGGACGGGGAGCTGTTTTTT.

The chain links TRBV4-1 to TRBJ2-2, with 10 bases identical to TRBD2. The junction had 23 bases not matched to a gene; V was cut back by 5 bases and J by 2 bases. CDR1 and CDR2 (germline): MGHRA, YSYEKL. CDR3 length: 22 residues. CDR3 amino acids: CASSIRPHRIPSGSSNTGELFF. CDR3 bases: TGCGCCAGCAGCATTAGACCCCACAGGATTCCTAGCGGGAGCTCAAACACCGGGGAGCTGTTTTTT.

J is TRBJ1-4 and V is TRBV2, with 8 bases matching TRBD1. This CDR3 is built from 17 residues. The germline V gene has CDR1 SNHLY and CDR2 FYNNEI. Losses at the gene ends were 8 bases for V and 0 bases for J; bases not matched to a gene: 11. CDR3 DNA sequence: TGTGCCAGCTTATTCAGGGGGCCCTATGCAACTAATGAAAAACTGTTTTTT. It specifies CASLFRGPYATNEKLFF.

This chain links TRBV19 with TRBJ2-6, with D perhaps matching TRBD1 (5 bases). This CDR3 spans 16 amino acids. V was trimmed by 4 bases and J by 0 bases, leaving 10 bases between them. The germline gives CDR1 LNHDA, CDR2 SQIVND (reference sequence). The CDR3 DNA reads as TGTGCCAGTAGTAGGACAATTAACTCTGGGGCCAACGTCCTGACTTTC. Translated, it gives CASSRTINSGANVLTF.

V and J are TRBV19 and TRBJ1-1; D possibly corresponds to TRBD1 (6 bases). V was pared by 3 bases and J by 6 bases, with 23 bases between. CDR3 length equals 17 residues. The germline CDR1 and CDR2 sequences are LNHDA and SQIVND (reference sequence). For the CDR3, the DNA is TGTGCCAGTAGTATTCATATGTTTAGTGGGGGCTTGGCTGAAGCTTTCTTT. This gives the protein CASSIHMFSGGLAEAFF.

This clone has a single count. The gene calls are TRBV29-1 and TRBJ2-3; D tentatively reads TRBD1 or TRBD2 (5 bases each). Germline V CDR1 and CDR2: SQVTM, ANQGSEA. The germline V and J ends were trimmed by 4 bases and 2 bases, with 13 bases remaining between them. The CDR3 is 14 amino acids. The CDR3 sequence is CSVVPGTVTDTQYF. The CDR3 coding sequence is TGCAGCGTTGTACCGGGGACGGTCACAGATACGCAGTATTTT.

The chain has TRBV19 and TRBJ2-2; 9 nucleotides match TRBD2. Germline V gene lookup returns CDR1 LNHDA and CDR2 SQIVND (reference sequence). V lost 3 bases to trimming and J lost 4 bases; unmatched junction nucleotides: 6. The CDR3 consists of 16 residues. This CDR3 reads CASSILAGVVTGELFF. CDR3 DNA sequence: TGTGCCAGTAGTATCTTAGCGGGAGTCGTCACCGGGGAGCTGTTTTTT.

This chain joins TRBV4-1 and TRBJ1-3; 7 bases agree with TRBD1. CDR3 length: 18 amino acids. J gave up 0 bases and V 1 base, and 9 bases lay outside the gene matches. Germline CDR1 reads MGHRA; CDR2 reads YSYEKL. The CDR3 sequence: CASSQVLGQLSSGNTIYF. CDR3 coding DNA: TGCGCCAGCAGCCAAGTATTGGGACAGCTGAGCTCTGGAAACACCATATATTTT.

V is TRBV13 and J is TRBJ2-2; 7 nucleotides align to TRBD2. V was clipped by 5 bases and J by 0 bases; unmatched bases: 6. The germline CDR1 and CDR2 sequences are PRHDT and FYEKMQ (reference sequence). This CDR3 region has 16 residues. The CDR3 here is CASSTQAGPNTGELFF. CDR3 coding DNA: TGTGCCAGCAGCACTCAAGCGGGGCCGAACACCGGGGAGCTGTTTTTT.

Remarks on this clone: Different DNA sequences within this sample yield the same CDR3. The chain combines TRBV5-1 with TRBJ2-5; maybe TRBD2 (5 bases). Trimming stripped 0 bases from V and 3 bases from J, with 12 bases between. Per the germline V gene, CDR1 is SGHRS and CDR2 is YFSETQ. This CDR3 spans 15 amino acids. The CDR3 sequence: CASSLAPGVEETQYF. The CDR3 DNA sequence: TGCGCCAGCAGCTTGGCCCCCGGGGTCGAAGAGACCCAGTACTTC.

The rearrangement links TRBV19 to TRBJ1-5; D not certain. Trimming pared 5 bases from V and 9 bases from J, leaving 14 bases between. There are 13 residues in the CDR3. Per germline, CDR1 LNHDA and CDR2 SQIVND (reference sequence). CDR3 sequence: CASSQRAPGPQHF. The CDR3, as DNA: TGTGCCAGTAGTCAGAGGGCCCCAGGGCCCCAGCATTTT.

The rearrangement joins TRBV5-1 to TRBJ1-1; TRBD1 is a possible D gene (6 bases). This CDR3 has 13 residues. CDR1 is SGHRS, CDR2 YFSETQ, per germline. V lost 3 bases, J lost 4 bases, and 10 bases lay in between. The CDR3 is CASSSQGPTEAFF. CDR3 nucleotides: TGCGCCAGCAGCTCACAGGGACCCACTGAAGCTTTCTTT.

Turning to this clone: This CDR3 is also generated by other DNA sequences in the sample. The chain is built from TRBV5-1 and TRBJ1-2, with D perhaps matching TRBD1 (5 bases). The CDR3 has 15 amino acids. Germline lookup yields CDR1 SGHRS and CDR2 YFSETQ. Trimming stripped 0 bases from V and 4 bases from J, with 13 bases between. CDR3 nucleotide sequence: TGCGCCAGCAGCTTGGATGGGCAGGGTGGCTATGGCTACACCTTC. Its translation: CASSLDGQGGYGYTF.

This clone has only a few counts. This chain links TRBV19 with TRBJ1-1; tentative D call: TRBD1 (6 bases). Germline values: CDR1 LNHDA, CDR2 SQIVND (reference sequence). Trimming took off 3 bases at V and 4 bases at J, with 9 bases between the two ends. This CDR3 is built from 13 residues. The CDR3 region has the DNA TGTGCCAGTAGTATTGACAGGTTCACTGAAGCTTTCTTT. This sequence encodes CASSIDRFTEAFF. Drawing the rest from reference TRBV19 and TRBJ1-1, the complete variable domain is DGGITQSPKYLFRKEGQNVTLSCEQNLNHDAMYWYRQDPGQGLRLIYYSQIVNDFQKGDIAEGYSVSREKKESFPLTVTSAQKNPTAFYLCASSIDRFTEAFFGQGTRLTVV.

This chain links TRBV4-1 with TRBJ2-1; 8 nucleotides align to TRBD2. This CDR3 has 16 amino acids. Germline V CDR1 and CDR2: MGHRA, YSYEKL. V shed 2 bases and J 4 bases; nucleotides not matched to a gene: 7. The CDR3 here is CASSQTSSGSYNEQFF. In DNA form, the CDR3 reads TGCGCCAGCAGCCAAACCTCAAGCGGGAGTTACAATGAGCAGTTCTTC.

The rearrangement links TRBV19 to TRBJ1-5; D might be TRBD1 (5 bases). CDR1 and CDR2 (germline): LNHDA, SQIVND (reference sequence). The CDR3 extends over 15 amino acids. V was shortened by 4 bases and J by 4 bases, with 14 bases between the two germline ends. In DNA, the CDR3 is TGTGCCAGTAGTACGCCCCCCGGGGCAAATCAGCCCCAGCATTTT. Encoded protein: CASSTPPGANQPQHF.

DNA for the CDR3: TGTGCCAGCAGTAAGACGTCTGGAAGTGGCAATGAGCAGTTCTTC. It encodes CASSKTSGSGNEQFF. The gene calls are TRBV5-4 and TRBJ2-1; no clear D gene. CDR3 length: 15 amino acids. Germline CDR1 and CDR2: SGHNT and YYREEE (reference sequence). V lost 5 bases, J lost 6 bases, and 18 bases lay in between. The full variable domain, in which reference TRBV5-4 and TRBJ2-1 provide the parts outside the CDR3, is ETGVTQSPTHLIKTRGQQVTLRCSSQSGHNTVSWYQQALGQGPQFIFQYYREEENGRGNFPPRFSGLQFPNYSSELNVNALELDDSALYLCASSKTSGSGNEQFFGPGTRLTVL.

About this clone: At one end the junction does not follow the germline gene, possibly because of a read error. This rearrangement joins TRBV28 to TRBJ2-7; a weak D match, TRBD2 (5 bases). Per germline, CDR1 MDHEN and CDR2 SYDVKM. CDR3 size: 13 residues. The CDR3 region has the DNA TGTGCCACCAGTGCAGGAGCGGCCTACGAGCAGTACTTC. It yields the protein CATSAGAAYEQYF.

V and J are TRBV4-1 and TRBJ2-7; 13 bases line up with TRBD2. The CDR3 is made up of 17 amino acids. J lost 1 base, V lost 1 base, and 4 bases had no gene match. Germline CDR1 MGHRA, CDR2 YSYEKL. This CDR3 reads CASSQGLAGGGSYEQYF. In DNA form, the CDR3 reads TGCGCCAGCAGCCAAGGACTAGCGGGAGGTGGGTCCTACGAGCAGTACTTC.

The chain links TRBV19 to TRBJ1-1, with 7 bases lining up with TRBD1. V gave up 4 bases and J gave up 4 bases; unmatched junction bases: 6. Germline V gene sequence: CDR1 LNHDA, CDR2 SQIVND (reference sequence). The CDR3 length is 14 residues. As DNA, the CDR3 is TGTGCCAGTAGTAGGCAGGGGGTGAGCACTGAAGCTTTCTTT. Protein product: CASSRQGVSTEAFF.

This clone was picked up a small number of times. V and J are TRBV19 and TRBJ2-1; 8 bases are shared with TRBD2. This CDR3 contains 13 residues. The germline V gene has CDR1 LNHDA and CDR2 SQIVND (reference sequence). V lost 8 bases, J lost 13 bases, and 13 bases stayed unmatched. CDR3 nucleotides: TGTGCCAGTTCTGGAATAGCGGGATCCCCCCAGTTCTTC. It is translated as CASSGIAGSPQFF.

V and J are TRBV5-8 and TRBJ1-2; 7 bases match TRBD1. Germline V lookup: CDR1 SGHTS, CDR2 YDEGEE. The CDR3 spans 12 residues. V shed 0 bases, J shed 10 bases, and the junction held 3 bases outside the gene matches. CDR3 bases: TGTGCCAGCAGCTTGGGTGACAGGGCCTACACCTTC. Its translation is CASSLGDRAYTF.

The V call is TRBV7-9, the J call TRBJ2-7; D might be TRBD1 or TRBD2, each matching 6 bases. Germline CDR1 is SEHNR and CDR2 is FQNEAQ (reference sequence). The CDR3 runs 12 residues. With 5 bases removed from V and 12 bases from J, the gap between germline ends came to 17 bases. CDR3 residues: CASSKNREDLYF. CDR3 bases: TGTGCCAGCAGCAAGAACAGGGAGGACCTGTACTTC.